One sample yielded the 7 T cell receptor beta chains listed below, sequenced in a study of identifying expanded T cells in peripheral blood. The table came from immunoSEQ multiplex PCR; TCRdb's copy has only in-frame clones and leaves some out. The data hold 60,000 to 65,000 clones, with about 85% observed a single time. Sequenced sample: blood. The receptors shown here come from a person between 18 and 69 years old in good health.

This clone was detected only once. J is TRBJ2-7 and V is TRBV19; TRBD2 is a possible D gene (5 bases). V gave up 5 bases and J gave up 3 bases, with 5 bases separating them. The CDR3 sequence is 11 residues long. CDR1 LNHDA and CDR2 SQIVND come from the germline V gene (reference sequence). CDR3 in DNA: TGTGCCAGTAGTCGGGACTACGAGCAGTACTTC. Translation gives CASSRDYEQYF.

This chain uses TRBV30 with TRBJ1-1; TRBD1 might be the D (5 bases). The CDR3 contains 15 residues. Germline CDR1 and CDR2: GTSNPN and SVGIG (reference sequence). Trimming took off 8 bases at V and 0 bases at J, with 19 bases between the two ends. Here the CDR3 reads CAGVGPRTLNTEAFF. In DNA, the CDR3 is TGTGCCGGGGTGGGACCGAGAACCCTGAACACTGAAGCTTTCTTT.

This chain joins TRBV19 and TRBJ2-5, with 9 bases lining up with TRBD1. The J call may be in error: the DNA end matches TRBJ2-7 better. The CDR3 contains 16 residues. The germline CDR1 and CDR2 sequences are LNHDA and SQIVND (reference sequence). In DNA form, the CDR3 reads TGTGCCAGTAGTATAGATCGGGGGACAGGGCGATACGAGCAGTACTTC. Its protein is CASSIDRGTGRYEQYF.

A few counts support this clone. The V call is TRBV6-5, the J call TRBJ1-2; no definite D call. Germline CDR1 reads MNHEY; CDR2 reads SVGAGI. This CDR3 has 15 residues. Deletions cut 7 bases from V and 3 bases from J, with 18 bases between. CDR3 nucleotides: TGTGCCAGCACCAACCTCTGGGCAGGATACTATGGCTACACCTTC. Protein sequence: CASTNLWAGYYGYTF.

The chain combines TRBV5-1 with TRBJ1-2; possibly TRBD1 for D (6 bases). V dropped 0 bases and J dropped 2 bases, with 8 bases sitting between them. CDR1 SGHRS and CDR2 YFSETQ come from the germline V gene. CDR3 length: 14 amino acids. CDR3 sequence reads: CASSLGTENYGYTF. DNA for the CDR3: TGCGCCAGCAGCTTGGGGACAGAGAACTATGGCTACACCTTC.

The V gene is TRBV19, the J gene TRBJ2-3; 10 bases are shared with TRBD2. The CDR3 runs to 15 residues. The J segment lost 2 bases and the V segment lost 6 bases, leaving 5 bases of the junction unmatched. CDR1 and CDR2 from the germline V gene are LNHDA and SQIVND (reference sequence). DNA for the CDR3: TGTGCCAGTAGCCGAACTAGCGGGATCACAGATACGCAGTATTTT. Protein product: CASSRTSGITDTQYF.

V gene TRBV2 combines with J gene TRBJ2-1, with TRBD2 identical over 9 bases. The ends lost 9 bases at V and 8 bases at J; junction bases unmatched: 5. The germline CDR1 and CDR2 sequences are SNHLY and FYNNEI. The CDR3 has 12 residues. Here the CDR3 reads CARGTSTYEQFF. The CDR3 region has the DNA TGTGCCAGGGGGACTAGCACCTATGAGCAGTTCTTC.